The next 26 T cell receptor beta chains were all read from a single sample in a study of tissue T cells after allogeneic stem cell transplantation. Specified time point: mouse harvest day 14 after allogeneic transplant. Each mouse received 10^7 T-cell-depleted marrow cells plus 10^6 splenic CD5+ T cells by tail vein. Profiled with immunoSEQ multiplex PCR; TCRdb holds only in-frame clones, not every one. The sample lists approximately 4,500 clones, around 46% occurring once. The specimen was lymph node tissue. All receptors come from a female BALB/c mouse given C57BL/6 T cells with graft-versus-host disease after an allogeneic hematopoietic cell transplant.

As for this clone: The gene names given are mouse names. The read terminates 1 residue ahead of where the CDR3 ends, so the germline J gene completes it. The chain uses TRBV16 and TRBJ2-7; 10 bases fit TRBD2. From germline, CDR1 is SGHSA and CDR2 FRNQAP. This CDR3 spans 15 amino acids. Germline trimming cut 5 bases from V and 6 bases from J; bases unmatched to any gene: 10. The CDR3 protein is CASSPPLGGRFEQYF. Incomplete CDR3 DNA: TGTGCAAGCAGCCCTCCTCTGGGGGGGCGCTTTGAACAGTAC.

This clone turned up a few times. All gene names here are mouse names. Sequencing ends 1 residue short of the CDR3 end; the germline J gene provides the rest. The chain recombines TRBV23 with TRBJ1-4; TRBD1 is the table's D call, not checked against the DNA. Germline V CDR1 and CDR2: KGHTA, FQNQQP. The CDR3 spans 14 residues. Partial CDR3 DNA: TGCTCCAGCAGTCAAGGGACAGGGAACGAAAGATTATTT. Translated, it gives CSSSQGTGNERLF. The CDR3 in its entirety is CSSSQGTGNERLFF.

Comments on this clone: Gene and germline names: mouse. The read terminates 1 residue ahead of where the CDR3 ends, so the germline J gene completes it. The chain links TRBV29 to TRBJ1-5; 9 positions agree with TRBD1. Germline values: CDR1 MSHET, CDR2 SYDVDS. V lost 5 bases and J lost 5; bases outside the gene matches: 7. The CDR3 has 15 residues. Incomplete CDR3 DNA: TGTGCTAGCAGTGATTCCGGGACAGGGCACCAGGCTCCGCTT. Residues: CASSDSGTGHQAPL. The CDR3 reads in full as CASSDSGTGHQAPLF. Based on the CDR3 plus reference TRBV29 and TRBJ1-5, the full variable domain is DMKVTQMPRYLIKRMGENVLLECGQDMSHETMYWYRQDPGLGLQLIYISYDVDSNSEGDIPKGYRVSRKKREHFSLILDSAKTNQTSVYFCASSDSGTGHQAPLFGEGTRLSVL.

Comment on this clone: The gene names given are mouse names. The read terminates 1 residue ahead of where the CDR3 ends, so the germline J gene completes it. The genes are TRBV23 and TRBJ1-2; the D call in the table, TRBD1, was not verified against the DNA. CDR3 length equals 13 residues. Germline CDR1 reads KGHTA; CDR2 reads FQNQQP. The CDR3 region is CSSSQTGGSDYTF. The sequenced CDR3 bases are TGCTCCAGCAGTCAGACAGGAGGCTCCGACTACACC.

Of note for this clone: The listed genes are named as in mouse. The read finishes 1 residue shy of the CDR3 end, and the germline J gene is used to complete it. The chain uses TRBV12-2 and TRBJ2-5, with 11 bases aligning to TRBD2. The CDR3 has 17 amino acids. Germline trimming cut 0 bases from V and 0 bases from J; bases unmatched to any gene: 4. Germline V gene sequence: CDR1 SGHLS, CDR2 HYDKME. The DNA read from the CDR3 is TGTGCCAGCTCTCTCCGGGACTGGGGGTTTAACCAAGACACCCAGTAC. Protein product: CASSLRDWGFNQDTQY. The whole CDR3 reads CASSLRDWGFNQDTQYF.

Concerning this clone itself: The gene names given are mouse names. The DNA ends 1 residue before the CDR3 does, and the rest of the CDR3 is filled in from the germline J gene. V gene TRBV13-1 combines with J gene TRBJ2-1, with 9 bases lining up with TRBD1. After removal of 5 bases from V and 7 bases from J, the junction contained 7 bases not matched to a gene. Germline values: CDR1 NSHNY, CDR2 SYGAGN. This CDR3 is built from 14 residues. Partial CDR3 DNA: TGTGCCAGCAGCTGGGACAGGGAAAGGGCTGAGCAGTTC. As protein: CASSWDRERAEQF. The CDR3, in full, reads CASSWDRERAEQFF.

About this clone itself: Gene names are mouse gene names. The DNA ends 1 residue before the CDR3 does, and the rest of the CDR3 is filled in from the germline J gene. The genes are TRBV31 and TRBJ2-4; TRBD2 agrees at 7 bases. The CDR3 is 14 amino acids. V shed 3 bases and J 0 bases; nucleotides not matched to a gene: 3. Germline V lookup: CDR1 GKSSPN, CDR2 SITVG. The CDR3 sequence: CAWSLGDSQNTLYF. CDR3 bases read: TGTGCCTGGAGCCTGGGGGATAGTCAAAACACCTTGTAC. Complete variable domain (other parts from reference TRBV31 and TRBJ2-4): AQTIHQWPVAEIKAVGSPLSLGCTIKGKSSPNLYWYWQATGGTLQQLFYSITVGQVESVVQLNLSASRPKDDQFILSTEKLLLSHSGFYLCAWSLGDSQNTLYFGAGTRLSVL.

As to this clone: The gene names given are mouse names. The CDR3 DNA, read in part, is TGTGGTGCTAGGGAAATTAACTATGCTGAGCAGTTC. Its protein product is CGAREINYAEQF. The CDR3, in full, reads CGAREINYAEQFF. The genes are TRBV20 and TRBJ2-1, with D unclear. The read finishes 1 residue shy of the CDR3 end, and the germline J gene is used to complete it. V lost 0 bases and J 0 bases, leaving 3 bases between the germline ends. This CDR3 comprises 13 residues. Per the germline V gene, CDR1 is GFQATS and CDR2 is STVNSAI.

This clone qualifies as medium-sized. Gene and germline names: mouse. CDR3 bases read: TGTGCCAGCAGGACTGGGGGGGCTGGGGCTGAGCAGTTC. Protein product: CASRTGGAGAEQF. Given in full, the CDR3 is CASRTGGAGAEQFF. The rearrangement joins TRBV15 to TRBJ2-1; 12 bases are a match to TRBD2. The read ends 1 residue before the CDR3 terminus; that terminus is restored from the germline J gene. The V and J ends lost 6 bases and 7 bases, in that order; junction bases with no gene match: 4. From germline, CDR1 is SGHND and CDR2 FRSKSL. This CDR3 contains 14 residues.

Of note for this clone: The gene symbols are mouse symbols. The observed sequence ends 1 residue before the CDR3 terminus, with the missing tail filled in from the germline J gene. This rearrangement joins TRBV26 to TRBJ1-1; D is unresolved. This CDR3 spans 13 amino acids. Between the trimmed V and J ends, which lost 3 bases and 2 bases, there was a span of 7 bases. Germline V gene lookup returns CDR1 KGHPV and CDR2 FQNQEV (reference sequence). Incomplete CDR3 DNA: TGTGCCAGCAGTCTAAGCCATAACACAGAAGTCTTC. Its translation: CASSLSHNTEVF. The CDR3, in full, reads CASSLSHNTEVFF.

This clone appeared a few times. Gene labels here are mouse ones. From the germline J gene comes the end of the CDR3, since the read stops 1 residue before it. The rearrangement joins TRBV4 to TRBJ2-7, with TRBD2 matching over 8 bases. Germline V lookup: CDR1 LGHDT, CDR2 YNNKQL (reference sequence). With 5 bases clipped from V and 3 bases from J, the junction kept 3 bases outside the gene matches. The CDR3 has 13 residues. The CDR3: CASSPDWDYEQYF. The part of the CDR3 DNA that was read is TGTGCCAGCAGCCCGGACTGGGACTATGAACAGTAC.

This clone came up once. The genes and germline here are from mouse. Read sequence stops 1 residue before the CDR3 end, and the germline J gene provides the missing end. The chain joins TRBV26 to TRBJ2-3; possibly TRBD1 for D (5 bases). CDR1 is KGHPV and CDR2 is FQNQEV in the germline V gene (reference sequence). V shed 6 bases and J shed 0 bases, with 10 bases lying between them. The CDR3 covers 14 residues. The CDR3 sequence is CASSRAGSAETLYF. CDR3 DNA, as far as it was read: TGTGCCAGCAGCCGGGCAGGGAGTGCAGAAACGCTGTAT.

The table lists this clone with a count of one. These gene names are mouse names. Sequencing ends 1 residue short of the CDR3 end; the germline J gene provides the rest. This sequence joins TRBV31 and TRBJ2-3; the match to TRBD2 covers 7 bases. This CDR3 contains 14 residues. V lost 0 bases to trimming and J lost 0 bases; unmatched junction nucleotides: 0. CDR1 and CDR2 (germline): GKSSPN, SITVG. The CDR3 bases that were read are TGTGCCTGGAGTCTCTGGGGGAGTGCAGAAACGCTGTAT. Translation gives CAWSLWGSAETLY. The complete CDR3 reads CAWSLWGSAETLYF.

This clone was observed once. Any gene name here is a mouse gene name. The CDR3 DNA, read in part, is TGTGCCAGCAGCCTGGACAGATATAATTCGCCCCTCTAC. Translated: CASSLDRYNSPLY. The CDR3 reads in full as CASSLDRYNSPLYF. V usage is TRBV26 and J usage is TRBJ1-6; TRBD1 might be the D (6 bases). The read stops 1 residue short of the end of the CDR3; the missing end is completed from the germline J gene. TRBJ1-6 is identified as an open reading frame with a role that is uncertain. CDR3 length: 14 amino acids. Trimming pared 6 bases from V and 4 bases from J, leaving 10 bases between. CDR1 and CDR2 from the germline V gene are KGHPV and FQNQEV (reference sequence).

As to this clone: Gene names are mouse gene names. The CDR3 goes on 1 residue after the read ends, and that part is filled in from the germline J gene. The chain is built from TRBV13-2 and TRBJ2-5; D gene ambiguous. The CDR3 runs to 13 residues. Germline CDR1 NNHNN, CDR2 SYGAGS (reference sequence). Trimming cost V 0 bases and J 6 bases, with 8 bases left between them. The CDR3 is CASGDAQLDTQYF. The sequenced CDR3 bases are TGTGCCAGCGGTGATGCACAGCTGGACACCCAGTAC.

About this clone: Gene labels here are mouse ones. The sequence runs out 1 residue before the end of the CDR3; the remainder is reconstructed from the germline J gene. The chain joins TRBV26 to TRBJ2-3; D is perhaps TRBD2 (6 bases). V lost 6 bases to trimming and J lost 5 bases, with 9 bases between them. Germline CDR1 is KGHPV and CDR2 is FQNQEV (reference sequence). This CDR3 has 12 amino acids. The sequenced part of the CDR3 DNA is TGTGCCAGCAGAAGACTGGAAGAAACGCTGTAT. This encodes CASRRLEETLY. The entire CDR3 protein is CASRRLEETLYF.

A word on this clone: Gene labels here are mouse ones. The read is 1 residue too short to cover the CDR3 end, so that end is filled in from the germline J gene. The gene calls are TRBV15 and TRBJ1-4, with D maybe TRBD1 (5 bases). The V and J ends lost 6 bases and 5 bases respectively, with 10 bases between them. The CDR3 runs 13 residues. The germline gives CDR1 SGHND, CDR2 FRSKSL. The part of the CDR3 DNA that was read is TGTGCCAGCAGCCAAGACAGAAACGAAAGATTATTT. Residues: CASSQDRNERLF. The whole CDR3 protein is CASSQDRNERLFF.

As concerns this clone: Each gene name is a mouse one. CDR3 sequence reads: CSSSHRNTLYF. CDR3 DNA (partial): TGCTCCAGCAGTCACAGGAACACCTTGTAC. The gene calls are TRBV23 and TRBJ2-4; the D call of TRBD1 is as the table states it, not checked on the DNA. The read finishes 1 residue shy of the CDR3 end, and the germline J gene is used to complete it. The CDR3 runs to 11 residues. Germline V gives CDR1 KGHTA, CDR2 FQNQQP.

In regard to this clone: Germline and genes: mouse. The CDR3 end is not reached by the read, which stops 1 residue before it; the germline J gene fills it in. The chain joins TRBV5 to TRBJ2-4; D is undetermined. Trimming shortened V by 4 bases and J by 4 bases, and 9 bases separated the two germline ends. Germline loops: CDR1 LGHNA, CDR2 YNLKQL (reference sequence). There are 13 residues in the CDR3. The covered CDR3 bases are TGTGCCAGCAGCCCCGCGGGAGAAAACACCTTGTAC. Translated, it gives CASSPAGENTLY. The full CDR3 protein reads CASSPAGENTLYF.

This clone is labeled large. Each gene name is a mouse one. From the germline J gene comes the end of the CDR3, since the read stops 1 residue before it. V gene TRBV5 combines with J gene TRBJ1-3; possibly TRBD1 for D (6 bases). The CDR3 runs 16 residues. Trimming pared 0 bases from V and 0 bases from J, leaving 9 bases between. Germline CDR1 is LGHNA and CDR2 is YNLKQL (reference sequence). The sequenced CDR3 bases are TGTGCCAGCAGCCAAGAGAGGACAGATTCTGGAAATACGCTCTAT. Amino acid sequence: CASSQERTDSGNTLY. The full CDR3 reads CASSQERTDSGNTLYF.

With respect to this clone: Mouse gene names apply. The read is 1 residue too short to cover the CDR3 end, so that end is filled in from the germline J gene. The chain combines TRBV15 with TRBJ2-1; D perhaps matches TRBD2 (6 bases). CDR1 is SGHND and CDR2 is FRSKSL in the germline V gene. The CDR3 sequence is 14 residues long. V was clipped by 3 bases and J by 3 bases, with 9 bases between them. The CDR3 loop is CASSLAGVYAEQFF. CDR3 bases read: TGTGCCAGCAGTTTGGCTGGGGTCTATGCTGAGCAGTTC. The complete variable domain, with remaining parts taken from reference TRBV15 and TRBJ2-1, reads DAGVTQTPRHEVAEKGQTIILKCEPVSGHNDLFWYRQTKIQGLELLSYFRSKSLMEDGGAFKDRFKAEMLNSSFSTLKIQPTEPKDSAVYLCASSLAGVYAEQFFGPGTRLTVL.

This clone came up a few times. Mouse gene names apply. CDR3 amino acids: CASGDRTNQAPLF. CDR3 bases read: TGTGCCAGCGGTGATAGAACAAACCAGGCTCCGCTT. The chain carries TRBV13-2 and TRBJ1-5; D remains ambiguous. Coverage ceases 1 residue before the CDR3 finishes, and the germline J gene fills in the end. Per the germline V gene, CDR1 is NNHNN and CDR2 is SYGAGS (reference sequence). The V gene lost 1 base and the J gene lost 4 bases, with 6 bases spanning the gap. This CDR3 is built from 13 residues.

Regarding this clone: All gene names here are mouse names. The read halts 1 residue ahead of the CDR3 end, with the missing end drawn from the germline J gene. V and J are TRBV12-1 and TRBJ2-2; 10 nucleotides match TRBD2. The CDR3 loop spans 15 amino acids. Germline values: CDR1 SGHSN, CDR2 HYEKVE. The J segment lost 3 bases and the V segment lost 4 bases, leaving 4 bases of the junction unmatched. CDR3 region: CASSPDWGYTGQLYF. CDR3 DNA (partial): TGTGCCAGCTCACCGGACTGGGGGTACACCGGGCAGCTCTAC.

As to this clone: The gene names given are mouse names. The DNA ends 1 residue before the CDR3 does, and the rest of the CDR3 is filled in from the germline J gene. This chain joins TRBV20 and TRBJ1-1; possibly TRBD1 for D (6 bases). Per germline, CDR1 GFQATS and CDR2 STVNSAI. This CDR3 has 10 amino acids. V shed 5 bases and J shed 7 bases, with 8 bases lying between them. The chain's CDR3 is CGALQGEVFF. The CDR3 DNA, read in part, is TGTGGTGCTCTACAGGGAGAAGTCTTC.

As to this clone: Mouse gene names and germline throughout. The read finishes 1 residue shy of the CDR3 end, and the germline J gene is used to complete it. The chain carries TRBV1 and TRBJ2-7, with D possibly TRBD2 on 5 matching bases. The germline V gene encodes CDR1 NSQYPW and CDR2 LRSPGD (reference sequence). V gave up 0 bases and J gave up 7 bases, with 10 bases separating them. The CDR3 spans 13 residues. The CDR3 DNA, read in part, is TGCACCTGCAGTGCAGATTGGGGTGGAGAACAGTAC. It codes for CTCSADWGGEQY. The entire CDR3 reads CTCSADWGGEQYF.

Concerning this clone itself: The genes and germline here are from mouse. The missing CDR3 end, 1 residue past where the read stops, is filled in from the germline J gene. V gene TRBV5 combines with J gene TRBJ2-7; the match to TRBD1 covers 7 bases. V dropped 0 bases and J dropped 7; count of bases not matched to a gene: 9. Germline lookup yields CDR1 LGHNA and CDR2 YNLKQL (reference sequence). The CDR3 runs 15 residues. The chain's CDR3 is CASSQEAGGLPEQYF. CDR3 DNA, as far as it was read: TGTGCCAGCAGCCAAGAAGCAGGGGGTCTCCCGGAACAGTAC.